This TCR beta chain was sequenced during a study of shared clonotypes between healthy human individuals. Study summary: Aged between 18 and 49, the donors were a couple of women and a few men.

Profiled with immunoSEQ multiplex PCR; TCRdb holds only in-frame clones, not every one. This table holds 2 million to 3 million clones, more than 85% found once. This CDR3 comprises 15 residues. V lost 3 bases, J lost 1 base, and 2 bases stayed unmatched. Per germline, CDR1 SGHRS and CDR2 YFSETQ. All donors were Caucasian adults living in Nashville, Tennessee. Findings of the study overall: Sample collection involved blood only; tissue repertoires are likely different.

Worth noting for this clone: Antigen unknown.

The specimen sequenced was naive CD4+ T cells from PBMCs. Described subset: CD45RA+ positively selected. This sequence originates from a man younger than 30 in good health. Some clones in this sample may be carry-over from other donors' samples. The chain links TRBV5-1 to TRBJ2-3, with 10 nucleotides matching TRBD2. The CDR3, as DNA: TGCGCCAGCAGCTATGGGACTAGCGGCACAGATACGCAGTATTTT. It yields the protein CASSYGTSGTDTQYF.